Listed here are 22 T cell receptor beta chains from one sample, sequenced in a study of Ad26.COV2.S vaccination and SARS-CoV-2 variants. Assay used: immunoSEQ multiplex PCR; TCRdb lists only in-frame clones, some missing. In the table there are some 410,000 clones, 80% to 95% of which are singletons. Sample treatment: 15 to 20 received Ad26.COV2.S at low or high dose, single or two shots; five or six received placebo; per-sample allocation not given. Samples analyzed were those drawn on day 63 after the first vaccine or placebo injection. The material sequenced was peripheral blood, taken in a trial of Ad26.COV2.S vaccine versus placebo. Receptors originate from a person between 18 and 65 years old who received the Ad26.COV2.S COVID-19 vaccine or a placebo.

This sequence joins TRBV11-2 and TRBJ1-1; D might be TRBD1 (5 bases). The CDR3 runs 11 residues. V was shortened by 6 bases and J by 11 bases, with 13 bases between the two germline ends. The germline V gene has CDR1 SGHAT and CDR2 FQNNGV. CDR3: CASSPGFAAFF. In DNA, the CDR3 is TGTGCCAGCAGTCCAGGGTTTGCCGCTTTCTTT.

V and J are TRBV12-5 and TRBJ2-4, with D possibly TRBD2 on 5 matching bases. CDR3 size: 14 residues. Germline V gene sequence: CDR1 LGHNT, CDR2 FRNRAP. Trimming took off 5 bases at V and 7 bases at J, with 15 bases between the two ends. CDR3 coding DNA: TGTGCTAGTGGTCCCGAGGACTGGGAGAACATTCAGTACTTC. Amino acid sequence: CASGPEDWENIQYF.

As regards this clone: Other nucleotide sequences in the sample specify the same CDR3. CDR3 in amino acids: CASSSRGYQETQYF. CDR3 DNA sequence: TGTGCCAGCAGTTCGCGGGGGTACCAAGAGACCCAGTACTTC. V is TRBV27 and J is TRBJ2-5; 7 nucleotides align to TRBD2. The CDR3 length is 14 residues. CDR1 is MNHEY, CDR2 SMNVEV, per germline (reference sequence). V was pared by 4 bases and J by 0 bases, with 2 bases of the junction left unmatched.

This clone was observed a single time. The chain carries TRBV6-2 or TRBV6-3 and TRBJ2-2, with 10 positions matching TRBD2. J lost 5 bases, V lost 5 bases, and 5 bases had no gene match. Germline V gene data show CDR1 as MNHEY and CDR2 as SVGEGT. This CDR3 has 15 amino acids. This CDR3 reads CASSASGGRTGELFF. CDR3 nucleotide sequence: TGTGCCAGCAGTGCTAGCGGGGGTAGAACCGGGGAGCTGTTTTTT.

The chain has TRBV10-3 and TRBJ1-3; unclear D gene. CDR1 is ENHRY and CDR2 is SYGVKD in the germline V gene. V gave up 3 bases and J gave up 0 bases, with 6 bases separating them. This CDR3 comprises 14 residues. CDR3 sequence reads: CAISDLTSGNTIYF. In DNA form, the CDR3 reads TGTGCCATCAGTGACCTAACCTCTGGAAACACCATATATTTT.

The chain uses TRBV29-1 and TRBJ2-2; D uncertain. Between the trimmed V and J ends, which lost 5 bases and 2 bases, there was a span of 12 bases. Germline loops: CDR1 SQVTM, CDR2 ANQGSEA. The CDR3 totals 14 residues. Written as DNA, the CDR3 is TGCAGCGTTACCTGGGGAACTAACACCGGGGAGCTGTTTTTT. It encodes CSVTWGTNTGELFF.

The CDR3 sequence is CASSVLRDRGLGANVLTF. CDR3 bases: TGTGCCAGCAGTGTACTCCGGGACAGGGGGCTCGGGGCCAACGTCCTGACTTTC. V usage is TRBV25-1 and J usage is TRBJ2-6, with 12 bases lining up with TRBD1. The germline CDR1 and CDR2 sequences are MGHDK and SYGVNS. This CDR3 is 18 amino acids long. The ends lost 4 bases at V and 4 bases at J; junction bases unmatched: 8.

V gene TRBV18 combines with J gene TRBJ1-3; TRBD1 might be the D (6 bases). The CDR3 spans 15 residues. Germline V lookup: CDR1 KGHSH, CDR2 LQKENI. V was shortened by 6 bases and J by 0 bases, with 12 bases between the two germline ends. DNA of the CDR3: TGTGCCAGCTCGCCGAACAGGGCCTCTGGAAACACCATATATTTT. Translated, it gives CASSPNRASGNTIYF.

The CDR3 sequence is CASRYRVAVTEAFF. The CDR3, as DNA: TGTGCCAGCAGATACAGGGTCGCGGTCACTGAAGCTTTCTTT. The rearrangement uses TRBV6-6 and TRBJ1-1, with a possible D match to TRBD1 (6 bases). Germline V gene sequence: CDR1 MNHNY, CDR2 SVGAGI (reference sequence). V gave up 6 bases and J gave up 4 bases, with 15 bases separating them. This CDR3 comprises 14 residues.

J is TRBJ1-5 and V is TRBV19; TRBD1 agrees at 7 bases. CDR3 length equals 14 residues. Unmatched junction bases numbered 10, after V lost 6 bases and J lost 8 bases. Germline V CDR1 and CDR2: LNHDA, SQIVND (reference sequence). The CDR3 loop reads CASSTRQGWEPQHF. The DNA for the CDR3 is TGTGCCAGTAGCACAAGACAGGGCTGGGAGCCCCAGCATTTT.

This sequence joins TRBV5-4 and TRBJ2-7, with 8 bases that match TRBD1. The germline CDR1 and CDR2 sequences are SGHNT and YYREEE (reference sequence). The CDR3 totals 15 residues. J lost 4 bases, V lost 4 bases, and 10 bases had no gene match. CDR3 residues: CASSRQQGAEYEQYF. CDR3 DNA sequence: TGTGCCAGCAGCCGACAGCAGGGGGCGGAATACGAGCAGTACTTC.

The gene calls are TRBV7-9 and TRBJ2-3; perhaps TRBD2 as D (6 bases). V gave up 2 bases and J gave up 4 bases, with 16 bases separating them. Looked up from germline, CDR1 is SEHNR and CDR2 is FQNEAQ (reference sequence). The CDR3 runs to 16 residues. The DNA of the CDR3 is TGTGCCAGCAGCTTAAAGTTTGGCGGGGAGTCAGATACGCAGTATTTT. Translating gives CASSLKFGGESDTQYF.

This chain uses TRBV5-5 with TRBJ2-7; D is perhaps TRBD1 (7 bases). Germline values: CDR1 SGHKS, CDR2 YYEKEE (reference sequence). The CDR3 has 17 residues. The V end was cut by 4 bases, the J end by 2 bases, with 22 bases between. CDR3 in amino acids: CASSLAGQSFRAYEQYF. The DNA for the CDR3 is TGTGCCAGCAGCCTGGCGGGACAGTCCTTTAGGGCCTACGAGCAGTACTTC.

The V call is TRBV5-6, the J call TRBJ1-2, with D unclear. In germline, CDR1 is SGHDT, CDR2 YYEEEE. Trimming pared 1 base from V and 8 bases from J, leaving 18 bases between. The CDR3 loop spans 15 amino acids. This CDR3 is CASSLFERVPLGYTF. CDR3 nucleotide sequence: TGTGCCAGCAGCTTGTTCGAACGGGTACCTCTCGGCTACACCTTC.

The chain uses TRBV11-2 and TRBJ2-5, with D hard to call. CDR1 and CDR2 from the germline V gene are SGHAT and FQNNGV. There are 13 residues in the CDR3. V lost 3 bases and J lost 2, with 7 bases in between. CDR3 in DNA: TGTGCCAGCAGCTTGAGCTGGCAAGAGACCCAGTACTTC. Its protein is CASSLSWQETQYF.

The V call is TRBV3-1 (or the pseudogene TRBV3-2), the J call TRBJ1-1, with a weak D call TRBD1 (5 bases). The CDR3 is 14 residues long. The V gene's germline CDR1 is LGHDT and CDR2 YNNKEL (reference sequence). The ends were cut back, 4 bases at V and 6 bases at J, with 15 bases in the middle. CDR3 in amino acids: CASSLTGLVAEAFF. In nucleotides, the CDR3 is TGTGCCAGCAGCCTTACGGGGCTGGTAGCTGAAGCTTTCTTT.

A single count supports this clone. The chain uses TRBV7-8 and TRBJ2-7; 9 bases fit TRBD1. CDR1 is SGHVS and CDR2 is FQNEAQ in the germline V gene. CDR3 length equals 16 residues. V was clipped by 4 bases and J by 4 bases; unmatched bases: 11. CDR3 in DNA: TGTGCCAGCAGCTCCCAGATCACAGGGGGCTGGTACGAGCAGTACTTC. Its translation is CASSSQITGGWYEQYF.

The chain carries TRBV29-1 and TRBJ2-7, with D perhaps matching TRBD1 (6 bases). Germline-derived CDR1 and CDR2 are SQVTM and ANQGSEA. The CDR3 contains 12 residues. Trimming cost V 7 bases and J 3 bases, with 13 bases left between them. The CDR3 here is CSARDMHYEQYF. CDR3 in DNA: TGCAGCGCCCGGGACATGCACTACGAGCAGTACTTC.

The CDR3 nucleotides read TGTGCCAGTAGTGTGGGGGGCGAGCCCCAGCATTTT. It codes for CASSVGGEPQHF. The chain carries TRBV19 and TRBJ1-5; D might be TRBD1 (6 bases). V lost 5 bases and J 8 bases, leaving 10 bases between the germline ends. Germline-derived CDR1 and CDR2 are LNHDA and SQIVND (reference sequence). CDR3 length: 12 residues.

The chain is built from TRBV27 and TRBJ1-2; 8 nucleotides line up with TRBD1. The CDR3 loop spans 14 amino acids. V lost 0 bases and J lost 8; bases outside the gene matches: 5. Per the germline V gene, CDR1 is MNHEY and CDR2 is SMNVEV (reference sequence). CDR3 bases: TGTGCCAGCAGTTTATCAGGACAGGGCGGAGGCTACACCTTC. Protein sequence: CASSLSGQGGGYTF.

This clone was observed a handful of times. V usage is TRBV5-1 and J usage is TRBJ1-2, with no clear D. Trimming cost V 4 bases and J 13 bases, with 17 bases left between them. The length of the CDR3 is 12 residues. Germline loops: CDR1 SGHRS, CDR2 YFSETQ. The CDR3 nucleotides are TGCGCCAGCAGCCCGGACGCCCGAGGGCTCACCTTC. Protein product: CASSPDARGLTF. Looking up the rest from reference TRBV5-1 and TRBJ1-2 gives the full variable domain: KAGVTQTPRYLIKTRGQQVTLSCSPISGHRSVSWYQQTPGQGLQFLFEYFSETQRNKGNFPGRFSGRQFSNSRSEMNVSTLELGDSALYLCASSPDARGLTFGSGTRLTVV.

A word on this clone: Different DNA sequences within this sample yield the same CDR3. The rearrangement links TRBV20-1 to TRBJ2-7, with no clear D. This CDR3 is built from 11 residues. Trimming pared 0 bases from V and 4 bases from J, leaving 4 bases between. Germline V CDR1 and CDR2: DFQATT, SNEGSKA (reference sequence). The CDR3 loop is CSARDLYEQYF. The CDR3 DNA reads TGCAGTGCTAGAGATCTGTACGAGCAGTACTTC.